One sample yielded the 17 T cell receptor beta chains listed below, sequenced in a study of neurological immune-mediated disorders. TCRdb processed the 5' RACE reads anew with MiXCR; each CDR3 protein has one entry. In the table there are about 71,000 distinct CDR3 sequences, roughly 3.2% of which are singletons. Sequencing was carried out using PBMCs. These receptors all come from a man aged 35 to 55 with multiple sclerosis.

This clonotype was picked up many times. The rearrangement joins TRBV7-8 to TRBJ2-1, with TRBD2 as a possible D gene (6 bases). V was cut by 2 bases and J by 0 bases, with 17 bases left in between. The CDR3 is 18 amino acids. CDR1 and CDR2 (germline): SGHVS, FQNEAQ. The CDR3 loop is CASSLRETPSYSYNEQFF. The CDR3 nucleotides read TGTGCCAGCAGCTTACGGGAGACCCCATCGTACTCCTACAATGAGCAGTTCTTC.

Written as DNA, the CDR3 is TGTGCCAGCAGCTTCTGGACAGGGAGGCTACTGAACACTGAAGCTTTCTTT. It is translated as CASSFWTGRLLNTEAFF. This chain uses TRBV7-2 with TRBJ1-1; 8 nucleotides align to TRBD1. V lost 3 bases and J lost 0; bases outside the gene matches: 9. This CDR3 has 17 residues. The germline V gene has CDR1 SGHTA and CDR2 FQGNSA.

This clonotype was picked up many times. The chain uses TRBV6-6 and TRBJ1-5, with D perhaps matching TRBD1 (5 bases). Germline V gene sequence: CDR1 MNHNY, CDR2 SVGAGI (reference sequence). Trimming pared 7 bases from V and 9 bases from J, leaving 16 bases between. The CDR3 contains 13 residues. For the CDR3, the DNA is TGTGCCAGCATGGGACCTGCCGCAGGGCCCCAGCATTTT. Translated, it gives CASMGPAAGPQHF.

This clonotype was seen many times. The CDR3, as DNA: TGTGCCAGCAGCTTAGGTTCAGGGGGCGGGCAGCCCCAGCATTTT. Translated: CASSLGSGGGQPQHF. The chain combines TRBV11-2 with TRBJ1-5, with 8 nucleotides matching TRBD1. After removal of 1 base from V and 7 bases from J, the junction contained 6 bases not matched to a gene. Germline V lookup: CDR1 SGHAT, CDR2 FQNNGV. The CDR3 sequence is 15 residues long. The whole variable domain, remainder taken from reference TRBV11-2 and TRBJ1-5, is EAGVAQSPRYKIIEKRQSVAFWCNPISGHATLYWYQQILGQGPKLLIQFQNNGVVDDSQLPKDRFSAERLKGVDSTLKIQPAKLEDSAVYLCASSLGSGGGQPQHFGDGTRLSIL.

As to this clonotype: Possible read error: a much larger clone is one base away. The genes are TRBV29-1 and TRBJ1-6; D perhaps matches TRBD1 (5 bases). Germline-derived CDR1 and CDR2 are SQVTM and ANQGSEA. The CDR3 length is 12 residues. CDR3 residues: CSVETGTGALNF. The CDR3 coding sequence is TGCAGCGTTGAGACCGGGACCGGGGCCCTCAACTTT.

In this sample, this clonotype turned up many times. The chain employs TRBV5-1 and TRBJ1-5, with 8 bases lining up with TRBD1. The CDR3 runs 15 residues. After removal of 4 bases from V and 4 bases from J, the junction contained 7 bases not matched to a gene. The germline V gene encodes CDR1 SGHRS and CDR2 YFSETQ. CDR3 protein: CASSLGQGANQPQHF. The CDR3 DNA reads as TGCGCCAGCAGCCTAGGGCAGGGGGCGAATCAGCCCCAGCATTTT.

This clonotype was observed at least ten times. This rearrangement joins TRBV4-2 to TRBJ1-1; perhaps TRBD1 as D (5 bases). The CDR3 sequence is 13 residues long. Germline V CDR1 and CDR2: LGHNA, YNFKEQ. V shed 2 bases and J shed 7 bases, with 11 bases lying between them. The CDR3: CASSQWGQGEAFF. Here the CDR3 DNA reads TGTGCCAGCAGCCAATGGGGTCAGGGTGAAGCTTTCTTT.

This clonotype was observed at least ten times. This chain connects TRBV14 to TRBJ2-2, with D unclear. Germline assignment: CDR1 SGHDN and CDR2 FVKESK. Trimming pared 5 bases from V and 0 bases from J, leaving 7 bases between. The CDR3 covers 14 residues. CDR3 bases: TGTGCCAGCAGCTTGGGTGCGAACACCGGGGAGCTGTTTTTT. As protein: CASSLGANTGELFF.

This clonotype was picked up many times. The V call is TRBV20-1, the J call TRBJ2-1, with TRBD2 matching over 8 bases. The CDR3 extends over 14 amino acids. V shed 5 bases, J shed 7 bases, and the junction held 10 bases outside the gene matches. Germline CDR1 DFQATT, CDR2 SNEGSKA (reference sequence). CDR3 nucleotides: TGCAGTGCTCGGACTAGCTCCTACTGGAATGAGCAGTTCTTC. Its protein product is CSARTSSYWNEQFF.

In this sample, this clonotype turned up a few times. At one end the junction does not follow the germline gene, possibly because of a read error. The rearrangement links TRBV12-3 or TRBV12-4 to TRBJ2-7; D is uncertain. The CDR3 has 12 amino acids. The CDR3 region is CDSSLESYEQYF. The CDR3 bases are TGTGACAGCAGTTTAGAAAGCTACGAGCAGTACTTC.

This clonotype was seen ten or more times. The chain carries TRBV5-6 and TRBJ2-7; 8 positions agree with TRBD1. Germline-derived CDR1 and CDR2 are SGHDT and YYEEEE. The CDR3 contains 15 residues. V shed 3 bases and J 2 bases; nucleotides not matched to a gene: 7. The CDR3 sequence: CASSWADRDTYEQYF. CDR3 DNA: TGTGCCAGCAGCTGGGCGGACAGGGACACCTACGAGCAGTACTTC.

This clonotype was detected ten times or more. The CDR3 spells CSARIQGPDTQYF. The CDR3 coding sequence is TGCAGTGCTCGGATCCAGGGGCCAGATACGCAGTATTTT. This chain links TRBV20-1 with TRBJ2-3; D is perhaps TRBD1 (6 bases). Germline lookup yields CDR1 DFQATT and CDR2 SNEGSKA (reference sequence). V was shortened by 5 bases and J by 4 bases, with 13 bases between the two germline ends. The CDR3 consists of 13 residues.

This clonotype showed up many times. The chain recombines TRBV5-5 with TRBJ1-2; D not resolved. This CDR3 spans 13 amino acids. The germline V and J ends were trimmed by 0 bases and 2 bases, with 5 bases remaining between them. Germline V gene lookup returns CDR1 SGHKS and CDR2 YYEKEE (reference sequence). The CDR3 reads CASSLAGNYGYTF. The CDR3, as DNA: TGTGCCAGCAGCTTGGCGGGGAACTATGGCTACACCTTC. Full variable domain (rest looked up from reference TRBV5-5 and TRBJ1-2): DAGVTQSPTHLIKTRGQQVTLRCSPISGHKSVSWYQQVLGQGPQFIFQYYEKEERGRGNFPDRFSARQFPNYSSELNVNALLLGDSALYLCASSLAGNYGYTFGSGTRLTVV.

This clonotype has a count of ten or more. The chain employs TRBV6-5 and TRBJ2-7; D unresolved. This CDR3 region has 15 residues. Trimming removed 8 bases at V and 0 bases at J, with 17 bases between. Germline V gives CDR1 MNHEY, CDR2 SVGAGI. As DNA, the CDR3 is TGTGCCAGCCGCCCGGTAACCGGGTCCTCCTACGAGCAGTACTTC. Translation: CASRPVTGSSYEQYF.

This clonotype was observed many times. The chain couples TRBV7-9 to TRBJ2-7; 9 bases line up with TRBD1. The germline CDR1 and CDR2 sequences are SEHNR and FQNEAQ (reference sequence). V shed 5 bases, J shed 7 bases, and the junction held 12 bases outside the gene matches. The CDR3 spans 15 residues. The CDR3 coding sequence is TGTGCCAGCAGCCCGTTCGGACAGGGGACGGGAGAGCAGTACTTC. This sequence encodes CASSPFGQGTGEQYF.

This clonotype was detected many times. The chain recombines TRBV18 with TRBJ2-7; perhaps TRBD2 as D (5 bases). The germline V gene encodes CDR1 KGHSH and CDR2 LQKENI. Trimming took 4 bases from V and 0 from J, leaving 13 bases between them. The CDR3 runs to 15 residues. CDR3 loop: CASSHPGLSSYEQYF. In DNA form, the CDR3 reads TGTGCCAGCTCACATCCGGGATTGAGCTCCTACGAGCAGTACTTC.

In its sample, this clonotype was seen many times. The chain's CDR3 is CATSEVLAPYNEQFF. CDR3 coding DNA: TGTGCCACCAGTGAGGTTCTAGCGCCCTACAATGAGCAGTTCTTC. The rearrangement uses TRBV24-1 and TRBJ2-1, with D tentatively TRBD2 (6 bases). Deletions cut 4 bases from V and 2 bases from J, with 11 bases between. CDR1 and CDR2 from the germline V gene are KGHDR and SFDVKD. This CDR3 region has 15 residues.